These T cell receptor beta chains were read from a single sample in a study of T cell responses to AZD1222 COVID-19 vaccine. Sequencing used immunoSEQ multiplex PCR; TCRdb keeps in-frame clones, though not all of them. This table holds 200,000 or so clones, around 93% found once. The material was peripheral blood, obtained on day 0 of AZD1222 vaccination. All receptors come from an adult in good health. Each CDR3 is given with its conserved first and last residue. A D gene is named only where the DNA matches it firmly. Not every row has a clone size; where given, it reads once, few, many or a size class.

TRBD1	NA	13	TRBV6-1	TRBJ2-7	TGTGCCAGCAGTGAAAGACAGGGTTCCGAGCAGTACTTC	CASSERQGSEQYF
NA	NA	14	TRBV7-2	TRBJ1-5	TGTGCCAGCAGCGCAACAGGGCGCAATCAGCCCCAGCATTTT	CASSATGRNQPQHF
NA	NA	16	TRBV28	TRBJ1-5	TGTGCCAGCAGTTTGGGGGCTACCCTAGTCAGTGGGCCCCAGCATTTT	CASSLGATLVSGPQHF
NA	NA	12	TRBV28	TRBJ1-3	TGTGCCAGCAGCGTCAAGGGAAACACCATATATTTT	CASSVKGNTIYF
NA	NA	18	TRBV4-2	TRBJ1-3	TGTGCCAGCAGCCAAGATAGATGGGTAGGGAACTCTGGAAACACCATATATTTT	CASSQDRWVGNSGNTIYF
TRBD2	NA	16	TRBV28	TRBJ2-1	TGTGCCAGCACGGCGGGAGGGCCGGTGTTTGGGAATGAGCAGTTCTTC	CASTAGGPVFGNEQFF
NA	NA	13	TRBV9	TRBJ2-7	TGTGCCAGCAGCGCCGGAGGTAGATACGAGCAGTACTTC	CASSAGGRYEQYF
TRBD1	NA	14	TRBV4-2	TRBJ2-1	TGTGCCAGCACCCAGGACAGGCAGGACAATGAGCAGTTCTTC	CASTQDRQDNEQFF
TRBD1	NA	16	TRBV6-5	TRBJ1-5	TGTGCCAGCAGTTACGGCAGGGGGCGCTCGGGCCAGCCCCAGCATTTT	CASSYGRGRSGQPQHF
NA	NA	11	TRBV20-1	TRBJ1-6	TGCAGTTCGGAGGGGAATTCACCCCTCCACTTT	CSSEGNSPLHF
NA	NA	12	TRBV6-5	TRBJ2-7	TGTGCCAGCACCACTGGCGGGTACGAGCAGTACTTC	CASTTGGYEQYF
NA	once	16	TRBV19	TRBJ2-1	TGTGCCAGTAGTATAGTAACTGAACCGACCTACAATGAGCAGTTCTTC	CASSIVTEPTYNEQFF
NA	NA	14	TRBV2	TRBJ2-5	TGTGCCAGCACATCAGACAGAGTACAAGAGACCCAGTACTTC	CASTSDRVQETQYF
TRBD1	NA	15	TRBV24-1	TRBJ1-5	TGTGCCACCAGTGATCGGACAGGGGACAATCAGCCCCAGCATTTT	CATSDRTGDNQPQHF
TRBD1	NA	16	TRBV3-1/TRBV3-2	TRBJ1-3	TGTGCCAGCAGCCAAAAACAGGGGGCGACTGGAAACACCATATATTTT	CASSQKQGATGNTIYF
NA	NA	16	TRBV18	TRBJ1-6	TGTGCCAGCTCACCCAAAACGAGCTCCTATAATTCACCCCTCCACTTT	CASSPKTSSYNSPLHF
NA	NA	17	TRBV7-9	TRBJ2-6	TGTGCCAGCAGCCCAACGGGACGGGCCTCTGGGGCCAACGTCCTGACTTTC	CASSPTGRASGANVLTF
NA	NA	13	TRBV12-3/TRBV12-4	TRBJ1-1	TGTGCCAGCAGCCCCCTGGGGTTAAGTGAAGCTTTCTTT	CASSPLGLSEAFF
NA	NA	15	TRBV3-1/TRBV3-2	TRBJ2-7	TGTGCCAGCAGCAATACCCATGTAGGGCCTTACGAGCAGTACTTC	CASSNTHVGPYEQYF
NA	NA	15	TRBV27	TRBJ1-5	TGTGCCAGCAGTTCCGCCGCTGCGGTGGGTTTGACCCAGCATTTT	CASSSAAAVGLTQHF
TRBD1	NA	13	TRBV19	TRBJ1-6	TGTGCCAGTAGTACCAGGACAGGATCGGCCCTCCACTTT	CASSTRTGSALHF
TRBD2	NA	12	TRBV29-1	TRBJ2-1	TGCAGCGTTGATACGGGAGGGGTTGAGCAGTTCTTC	CSVDTGGVEQFF
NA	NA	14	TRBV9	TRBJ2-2	TGTGCCAGCAGAACCCTCTTAGGAGGCGGGGAGCTGTTTTTT	CASRTLLGGGELFF
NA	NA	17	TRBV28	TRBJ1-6	TGTGCCAGCAGTTTCGTAAAGACAGCCAGCGATAATTCACCCCTCCACTTT	CASSFVKTASDNSPLHF
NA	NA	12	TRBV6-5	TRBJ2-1	TGTGCCAGCAGCAGGGGGGGCAATGAGCAGTTCTTC	CASSRGGNEQFF
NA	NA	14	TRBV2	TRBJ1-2	TGTGCCAGCAGTGAGGGCAGGGGAAACTATGGCTACACCTTC	CASSEGRGNYGYTF
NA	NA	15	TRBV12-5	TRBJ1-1	TGTGCTAGTGGTTACGGACAACTCTCGAACACTGAAGCTTTCTTT	CASGYGQLSNTEAFF
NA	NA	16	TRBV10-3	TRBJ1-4	TGTGCCATCAGTGAGGGTCGGGGGCTAAATAATGAAAAACTGTTTTTT	CAISEGRGLNNEKLFF
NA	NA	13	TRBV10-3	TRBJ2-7	TGTGCCACCCAGGGCAGCCCGCCCTACGAGCAGTACTTC	CATQGSPPYEQYF
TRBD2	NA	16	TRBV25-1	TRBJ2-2	TGTGCCAGCAGTGTAACTAGCGGGAGAGGGACCGGGGAGCTGTTTTTT	CASSVTSGRGTGELFF
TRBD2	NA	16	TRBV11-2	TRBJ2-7	TGTGCCAGCAGCGATGGGGCGGGAGGGAAAGTCTACGAGCAGTACTTC	CASSDGAGGKVYEQYF
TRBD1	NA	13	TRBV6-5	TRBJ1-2	TGTGCCAGCAGGGAGACAGGGATGAGAGGCTACACCTTC	CASRETGMRGYTF
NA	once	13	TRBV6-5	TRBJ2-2	TGTGCCAGCAGTCCTTATAGAGCCGGGGAGCTGTTTTTT	CASSPYRAGELFF
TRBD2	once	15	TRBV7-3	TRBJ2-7	TGTGCCAGCAGCCTTACTAGCGGGAGCTCCTACGAGCAGTACTTC	CASSLTSGSSYEQYF
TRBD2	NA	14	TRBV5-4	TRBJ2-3	TGTGCCAGCTCGACTAGCGGGAGAGTCGATACGCAGTATTTT	CASSTSGRVDTQYF
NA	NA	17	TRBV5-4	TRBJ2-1	TGTGCCAGCAGCTTATTCCCTAGCGTCAGCTCCTACAATGAGCAGTTCTTC	CASSLFPSVSSYNEQFF
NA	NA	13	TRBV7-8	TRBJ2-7	TGTGCCAGCAGCTTAAGGCTGCTTTACGAGCAGTACTTC	CASSLRLLYEQYF
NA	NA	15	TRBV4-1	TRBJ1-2	TGCGCCAGCACCTACCTGTACGACAGAAACTATGGCTACACCTTC	CASTYLYDRNYGYTF
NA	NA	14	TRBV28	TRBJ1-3	TGTGCCAGCGTCAGGTTTAACTCTGGAAACACCATATATTTT	CASVRFNSGNTIYF
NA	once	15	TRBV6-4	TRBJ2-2	TGTGCCAGCAGTGATCAGGGTGGTGGCACCGGGGAGCTGTTTTTT	CASSDQGGGTGELFF
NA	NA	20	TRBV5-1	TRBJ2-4	TGCGCCAGCAGCTTGGATGTGCAGGGCCCTTGGACGAGTGGGGATAACATTCAGTACTTC	CASSLDVQGPWTSGDNIQYF
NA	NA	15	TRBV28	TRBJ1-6	TGTGCCAGCAGCCATAGAAGCTCCTATAATTCACCCCTCCACTTT	CASSHRSSYNSPLHF
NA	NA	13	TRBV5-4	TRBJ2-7	TGTGCCAGCAGCTCGACAGACCACTACGAGCAGTACTTC	CASSSTDHYEQYF
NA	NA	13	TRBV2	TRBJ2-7	TGTGCCAGCAGTGAAGCGTCCTCCTACGAGCAGTACTTC	CASSEASSYEQYF
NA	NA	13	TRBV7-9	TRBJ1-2	TGTGCCAGCAGCTTAGCACAGGGAGATGGCTACACCTTC	CASSLAQGDGYTF
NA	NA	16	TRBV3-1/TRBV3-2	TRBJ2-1	TGTGCCAGCAGCCAAGAAGTGGGGAGCTCCTACAATGAGCAGTTCTTC	CASSQEVGSSYNEQFF
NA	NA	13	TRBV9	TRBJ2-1	TGTGCCAGCAGCGTAGATTTAGGCAATGAGCAGTTCTTC	CASSVDLGNEQFF
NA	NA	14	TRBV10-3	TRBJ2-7	TGTGCCATCAGGGGGACGGTTAGCTCCTACGAGCAGTACTTC	CAIRGTVSSYEQYF
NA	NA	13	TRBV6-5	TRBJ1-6	TGTGCCAGCAGTTACGCAGGGGAGTCACCCCTCCACTTT	CASSYAGESPLHF
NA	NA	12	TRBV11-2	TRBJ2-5	TGTGCCAGCAGCTTAGTTGGGGAGACCCAGTACTTC	CASSLVGETQYF
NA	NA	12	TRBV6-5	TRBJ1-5	TGTGCCAGCAGGGCGGGCAATCAGCCCCAGCATTTT	CASRAGNQPQHF
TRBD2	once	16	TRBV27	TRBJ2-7	TGTGCCAGCAGTCCGCGTACTAGCGGGAGTCGGCACGAGCAGTACTTC	CASSPRTSGSRHEQYF
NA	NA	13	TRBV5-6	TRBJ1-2	TGTGCCAGCAGCTCGGGTACACTGGATGGCTACACCTTC	CASSSGTLDGYTF